Reported below is one T cell receptor beta chain. All recovered Cohort 3 donors got two negative PCRs, got clearance, or saw symptom resolution. This table comes from immunoSEQ multiplex PCR, and its TCRdb copy is limited to in-frame clones, with some not included. The profile shows approximately 300,000 clones, 86% of them singletons. Per germline, CDR1 SEHNR and CDR2 FQNEAQ (reference sequence). The CDR3 runs to 15 residues. Trimming cost V 2 bases and J 5 bases; bases outside gene matches: 5. This sample is drawn from a study of blood T cell repertoires in COVID-19. Study-level background: From T cells, B-cell-depleted T cells, or PBMCs came the material, which was cDNA or gDNA.

Sequenced: PBMCs or T cells enriched from blood (not recorded which). The chain carries TRBV7-9 and TRBJ2-1, with TRBD1 matching over 8 bases. The sequence came from a young woman who had recovered from COVID-19. The CDR3 sequence: CASSLTQDRDNEQFF. In DNA form, the CDR3 reads TGTGCCAGCAGCTTAACCCAGGACAGGGACAATGAGCAGTTCTTC.